These 28 T cell receptor beta chains originate from one sample sequenced in a study of T cells after yellow fever vaccination. Using its own MiXCR run on the 5' RACE reads, TCRdb lists one record per CDR3 protein. There are more than 55,000 distinct CDR3 sequences in the sample; 6.5% to 9% occur only once, and around 34% lies in the top ten. The sample here was CD8+ T cells sorted from PBMCs, taken 15 days after the yellow fever booster vaccination. These receptors all stem from a man in his thirties or forties who received the YFV17D yellow fever vaccine.

Ten or more counts support this clonotype. The CDR3 nucleotides are TGTGCCAGCAGTTTTGTCGGGGGACAAGCCTACGAGCAGTACTTC. It encodes CASSFVGGQAYEQYF. The V call is TRBV28, the J call TRBJ2-7; D possibly matches TRBD1 or TRBD2 (6 bases each). The CDR3 length is 15 residues. Per the germline V gene, CDR1 is MDHEN and CDR2 is SYDVKM. V gave up 3 bases and J gave up 2 bases, with 14 bases separating them.

This clonotype was picked up a small number of times. This sequence joins TRBV18 and TRBJ2-7; D remains ambiguous. V shed 5 bases and J shed 0 bases, with 11 bases lying between them. CDR3 length: 14 amino acids. Germline values: CDR1 KGHSH, CDR2 LQKENI. Here the CDR3 DNA reads TGTGCCAGCTCAGCCACCCCAGGCTCCTACGAGCAGTACTTC. Amino acids: CASSATPGSYEQYF.

The CDR3 protein is CSARSSSSDTQYF. The DNA for the CDR3 is TGCAGTGCTAGATCTTCTAGCTCGGATACGCAGTATTTT. The chain links TRBV20-1 to TRBJ2-3; a weak D match, TRBD2 (5 bases). This CDR3 is 13 amino acids long. The germline V gene encodes CDR1 DFQATT and CDR2 SNEGSKA (reference sequence). Trimming left V 2 bases short and J 6 bases short, with 12 bases between.

This clonotype has ten or more counts. This rearrangement joins TRBV9 to TRBJ2-2; 10 bases map to TRBD2. V was pared by 0 bases and J by 1 base, with 15 bases of the junction left unmatched. Germline lookup yields CDR1 SGDLS and CDR2 YYNGEE. This CDR3 spans 21 amino acids. CDR3 in DNA: TGTGCCAGCAGCGTAGCTACCTCAGCCCGGGCTAGCGGGAGGAACACCGGGGAGCTGTTTTTT. Translation: CASSVATSARASGRNTGELFF.

This clonotype occurred many times. The chain uses TRBV7-2 and TRBJ2-1, with D uncertain. The V end was cut by 3 bases, the J end by 10 bases, with 10 bases between. Germline V CDR1 and CDR2: SGHTA, FQGNSA. The CDR3 covers 12 residues. The CDR3 reads CASSFTVGEQFF. The CDR3 bases are TGTGCCAGCAGCTTCACGGTAGGCGAGCAGTTCTTC.

In this sample, this clonotype turned up many times. V is TRBV11-2 and J is TRBJ2-5, with unresolved D. CDR1 is SGHAT, CDR2 FQNNGV, per germline. Trimming shortened V by 1 base and J by 5 bases, and 11 bases separated the two germline ends. This CDR3 region has 14 residues. The CDR3 is CASSLAWAPETQYF. CDR3 in DNA: TGTGCCAGCAGCTTAGCGTGGGCACCGGAGACCCAGTACTTC.

Note on this clonotype: A much larger clone lies a single base off, so this may be a read error. The chain employs TRBV14 and TRBJ2-2, with D uncertain. The CDR3 is made up of 14 amino acids. Germline CDR1 SGHDN, CDR2 FVKESK. The chain's CDR3 is CASGQVGSTGELFF. CDR3 coding DNA: TGTGCCAGCGGCCAAGTCGGATCAACCGGGGAGCTGTTTTTT. Together with reference TRBV14 and TRBJ2-2, the CDR3 gives the full variable domain: EAGVTQFPSHSVIEKGQTVTLRCDPISGHDNLYWYRRVMGKEIKFLLHFVKESKQDESGMPNNRFLAERTGGTYSTLKVQPAELEDSGVYFCASGQVGSTGELFFGEGSRLTVL.

CDR3 in DNA: TGTGCCAGCAGTTTAACCCCAGGCTACGAGCAGTACTTC. Encoded protein: CASSLTPGYEQYF. The chain couples TRBV6-5 to TRBJ2-7; D ambiguous. The CDR3 extends over 13 amino acids. Germline loops: CDR1 MNHEY, CDR2 SVGAGI. Between the trimmed V and J ends, which lost 4 bases and 3 bases, there was a span of 10 bases.

In its sample, this clonotype was seen many times. V is TRBV9 and J is TRBJ1-6, with D perhaps TRBD1 (6 bases). Germline V CDR1 and CDR2: SGDLS, YYNGEE. The CDR3 extends over 14 amino acids. V was trimmed by 3 bases and J by 7 bases, leaving 11 bases between them. The CDR3 is CASSAERGNSPLHF. CDR3 nucleotides: TGTGCCAGCAGCGCCGAGAGGGGGAATTCACCCCTCCACTTT.

This clonotype was detected many times. The chain links TRBV12-3 or TRBV12-4 to TRBJ2-5, with 11 bases matching TRBD2. V lost 6 bases to trimming and J lost 5 bases; unmatched junction nucleotides: 14. The CDR3 consists of 17 residues. The CDR3 loop reads CASSPPKPGLAVETQYF. The CDR3 DNA sequence: TGTGCCAGCAGCCCCCCCAAACCGGGACTAGCGGTCGAGACCCAGTACTTC.

This clonotype has at least ten counts. The rearrangement joins TRBV20-1 to TRBJ2-1; perhaps D is TRBD1 or TRBD2 (6 bases each). The CDR3 is 13 amino acids. Deletions cut 7 bases from V and 6 bases from J, with 16 bases between. CDR1 is DFQATT and CDR2 is SNEGSKA in the germline V gene (reference sequence). DNA of the CDR3: TGCAGTGTGGGGGGCAGAAGTACCAATGAGCAGTTCTTC. Protein product: CSVGGRSTNEQFF.

This clonotype appeared many times. The rearrangement links TRBV10-3 to TRBJ2-5; D unresolved. The CDR3 is made up of 13 amino acids. V was cut by 4 bases and J by 2 bases, with 8 bases left in between. CDR1 is ENHRY, CDR2 SYGVKD, per germline. This CDR3 is CAISAPDQETQYF. CDR3 nucleotides: TGTGCCATCAGTGCTCCAGATCAAGAGACCCAGTACTTC.

The sample holds many counts of this clonotype. The chain combines TRBV5-1 with TRBJ2-5, with 9 nucleotides matching TRBD1. The CDR3 extends over 18 amino acids. Germline CDR1 and CDR2: SGHRS and YFSETQ. Unmatched junction bases numbered 16, after V lost 4 bases and J lost 3 bases. The CDR3 region is CASSISSGQGSAEETQYF. The DNA of the CDR3 is TGCGCCAGCAGCATATCTTCTGGACAGGGGAGCGCGGAAGAGACCCAGTACTTC.

This clonotype was counted at least ten times. This chain uses TRBV7-2 with TRBJ2-3; 9 nucleotides agree with TRBD1. The length of the CDR3 is 15 residues. After removal of 2 bases from V and 4 bases from J, the junction contained 4 bases not matched to a gene. The germline CDR1 and CDR2 sequences are SGHTA and FQGNSA. The CDR3 DNA is TGTGCCAGCAGCTTAACAGGGGGCTCTTCAGATACGCAGTATTTT. Protein: CASSLTGGSSDTQYF.

The V call is TRBV7-9, the J call TRBJ2-1; 7 bases agree with TRBD1. The CDR3 is 15 residues long. The ends lost 4 bases at V and 5 bases at J; junction bases unmatched: 8. CDR1 SEHNR and CDR2 FQNEAQ come from the germline V gene (reference sequence). CDR3 DNA sequence: TGTGCCAGCAGCTCCCGGGACAGATCTAACAATGAGCAGTTCTTC. Its protein product is CASSSRDRSNNEQFF.

This clonotype was observed a handful of times. V is TRBV9 and J is TRBJ2-7; 10 nucleotides match TRBD2. The germline gives CDR1 SGDLS, CDR2 YYNGEE. Germline trimming cut 0 bases from V and 1 base from J; bases unmatched to any gene: 4. The CDR3 sequence is 16 residues long. The chain's CDR3 is CASSVGGTSVSYEQYF. The CDR3 nucleotides read TGTGCCAGCAGCGTAGGAGGGACTAGCGTTTCCTACGAGCAGTACTTC.

This clonotype was picked up many times. The V gene is TRBV4-3, the J gene TRBJ2-1; perhaps TRBD2 as D (6 bases). The CDR3 has 14 residues. The V and J ends lost 3 bases and 5 bases respectively, with 11 bases between them. In germline, CDR1 is LGHNA, CDR2 YSLEER. CDR3 protein: CASSQGRRDNEQFF. CDR3 nucleotides: TGCGCCAGCAGCCAGGGGAGGCGGGACAATGAGCAGTTCTTC.

This clonotype was observed at least ten times. The rearrangement uses TRBV10-2 and TRBJ2-2, with 8 bases lining up with TRBD2. Germline loops: CDR1 WSHSY, CDR2 SAAADI. V was clipped by 4 bases and J by 6 bases; unmatched bases: 13. This CDR3 is 17 amino acids long. In DNA form, the CDR3 reads TGCGCCAGCAGTGGATTTCAAGCGGGAGATCGACCCGGGGAGCTGTTTTTT. It is translated as CASSGFQAGDRPGELFF.

This clonotype was found many times. The J gene is TRBJ2-1, the V gene TRBV20-1; D gene uncertain. V dropped 5 bases and J dropped 6 bases, with 14 bases sitting between them. CDR1 DFQATT and CDR2 SNEGSKA come from the germline V gene (reference sequence). CDR3 length: 13 residues. The CDR3 spells CSAPKLSFNEQFF. The CDR3, as DNA: TGCAGTGCTCCGAAATTATCTTTCAATGAGCAGTTCTTC.

This clonotype was observed at least ten times. The gene calls are TRBV27 and TRBJ2-7; 7 positions agree with TRBD2. Per the germline V gene, CDR1 is MNHEY and CDR2 is SMNVEV (reference sequence). Losses at the gene ends were 2 bases for V and 6 bases for J; bases not matched to a gene: 7. The CDR3 is made up of 14 amino acids. This chain's CDR3 is CASSLGGGSGEQYF. The CDR3 bases are TGTGCCAGCAGTTTAGGGGGGGGGAGTGGCGAGCAGTACTTC.

This clonotype was counted many times. The V and J genes are TRBV12-3 or TRBV12-4 and TRBJ2-1; 10 bases agree with TRBD2. Trimming took 4 bases from V and 2 from J; bases not matched to a gene: 2. The CDR3 totals 15 residues. The CDR3 reads CASSYSGRPYNEQFF. In DNA form, the CDR3 reads TGTGCCAGCAGTTATAGCGGGAGGCCCTACAATGAGCAGTTCTTC.

This clonotype was detected ten times or more. The chain is built from TRBV27 and TRBJ2-1; possible D gene TRBD2, 6 bases. The CDR3 covers 15 residues. V lost 3 bases to trimming and J lost 4 bases, with 13 bases between them. The germline V gene has CDR1 MNHEY and CDR2 SMNVEV (reference sequence). CDR3 loop: CASSLTGASYNEQFF. The CDR3 DNA is TGTGCCAGCAGTTTGACGGGAGCGTCGTACAATGAGCAGTTCTTC.

This clonotype was counted many times. The rearrangement links TRBV6-5 to TRBJ2-2; TRBD2 matches at 11 bases. After removal of 4 bases from V and 7 bases from J, the junction contained 8 bases not matched to a gene. The CDR3 runs 16 residues. The germline gives CDR1 MNHEY, CDR2 SVGAGI. CDR3 residues: CASSSIAGGPNGELFF. DNA for the CDR3: TGTGCCAGCAGTTCCATAGCGGGAGGGCCGAACGGGGAGCTGTTTTTT.

The rearrangement joins TRBV11-2 to TRBJ2-3, with TRBD2 matching 7 bases. The CDR3 contains 19 residues. From germline, CDR1 is SGHAT and CDR2 FQNNGV. Losses at the gene ends were 2 bases for V and 3 bases for J; bases not matched to a gene: 17. The CDR3 loop is CASSLHPLHAGEGTDTQYF. In DNA form, the CDR3 reads TGTGCCAGCAGCTTACACCCACTACACGCGGGAGAGGGAACAGATACGCAGTATTTT.

Notes on this clonotype: A read error may explain this, as a much larger clone is one base away. The CDR3 here is CCGTDRSQETQYF. The DNA of the CDR3 is TGCTGTGGGACGGACAGGTCCCAAGAGACCCAGTACTTC. The chain couples TRBV20-1 to TRBJ2-5; 7 nucleotides line up with TRBD1. CDR1 and CDR2 (germline): DFQATT, SNEGSKA (reference sequence). The CDR3 covers 13 residues.

The sample holds many counts of this clonotype. The chain joins TRBV28 to TRBJ2-1; 8 positions agree with TRBD2. CDR1 and CDR2 from the germline V gene are MDHEN and SYDVKM. The J segment lost 0 bases and the V segment lost 3 bases, leaving 4 bases of the junction unmatched. This CDR3 region has 16 residues. In nucleotides, the CDR3 is TGTGCCAGCAGTTTCCTAGCGGGTAGCTCCTACAATGAGCAGTTCTTC. It is translated as CASSFLAGSSYNEQFF.

This clonotype occurred many times. The chain employs TRBV27 and TRBJ1-1; D call uncertain. CDR1 is MNHEY, CDR2 SMNVEV, per germline (reference sequence). Trimming removed 6 bases at V and 2 bases at J, with 19 bases between. This CDR3 spans 16 amino acids. CDR3 nucleotides: TGTGCCAGCAGCCCGTCCCTGGTCGGATTCAACACTGAAGCTTTCTTT. Its protein is CASSPSLVGFNTEAFF.

In its sample, this clonotype was seen many times. V and J are TRBV4-3 and TRBJ2-2; 10 nucleotides match TRBD2. Trimming took 4 bases from V and 7 from J; bases not matched to a gene: 9. Germline V gene lookup returns CDR1 LGHNA and CDR2 YSLEER. The CDR3 is 16 amino acids. The DNA of the CDR3 is TGCGCCAGCAGCCTACGGACTAGCGGCGATGGCGGGGAGCTGTTTTTT. Translated, it gives CASSLRTSGDGGELFF.